This T cell receptor (beta chain) emerged from a study of graft-versus-host responses after intestinal transplantation. Study-level information: All recipients were given anti-thymocyte globulin induction, and tacrolimus and steroids were then administered for three to four years. Findings of the study overall: GvH clonotypes were identified within recipient marrow, with a subset emerging first in ileum or blood.

Method: immunoSEQ multiplex PCR; TCRdb's copy keeps in-frame clones and lacks some. The profile covers tens of thousands of clones, with 89% appearing a single time and approximately 2.7% taken by the ten largest. Trimming removed 7 bases from V and 9 bases from J, with 25 bases in between. The CDR3 spans 16 residues. CDR1 and CDR2 from the germline V gene are MNHNY and SVGAGI (reference sequence). This clone was observed once. What it binds is not known. The sample in question was unstimulated CD8+ T cells sorted from spleen or lymph node cells, obtained before intestinal transplant. The TCR originated in a human donor who received an intestinal transplant. V gene TRBV6-6 combines with J gene TRBJ2-1; the D is unclear. CDR3 protein: CASIPQFSLVRSEQFF. The CDR3, as DNA: TGTGCCAGCATCCCCCAGTTTTCGCTGGTAAGGAGTGAGCAGTTCTTC.